This TCR beta chain was captured in a study of T cell responses to AZD1222 COVID-19 vaccine. Study results and caveats: The donors showed a predominance of white British ancestry and of females, with possible underestimation of clonal diversity. Only a handful of AZD1222 recipients tested seropositive at baseline. Repertoires were obtained solely post-peak T cell response.

For this clone: Its antigen is as yet unknown.

Germline V gives CDR1 GTSNPN, CDR2 SVGIG (reference sequence). V gave up 0 bases and J gave up 8 bases, with 7 bases separating them. The CDR3 length is 11 residues. Some clones are missing from TCRdb's copy, which holds only in-frame ones; the method was immunoSEQ multiplex PCR. In the table there are approximately 65,000 clones, about three quarters of which are singletons. The clonotype comes from an adult in good health. The chain recombines TRBV30 with TRBJ1-1; D is unresolved. The sequencing here drew on peripheral blood, taken on day 0 of AZD1222 vaccination. The DNA for the CDR3 is TGTGCCTGGAGTGTACTGGCGGAAGCTTTCTTT. Its translation: CAWSVLAEAFF.